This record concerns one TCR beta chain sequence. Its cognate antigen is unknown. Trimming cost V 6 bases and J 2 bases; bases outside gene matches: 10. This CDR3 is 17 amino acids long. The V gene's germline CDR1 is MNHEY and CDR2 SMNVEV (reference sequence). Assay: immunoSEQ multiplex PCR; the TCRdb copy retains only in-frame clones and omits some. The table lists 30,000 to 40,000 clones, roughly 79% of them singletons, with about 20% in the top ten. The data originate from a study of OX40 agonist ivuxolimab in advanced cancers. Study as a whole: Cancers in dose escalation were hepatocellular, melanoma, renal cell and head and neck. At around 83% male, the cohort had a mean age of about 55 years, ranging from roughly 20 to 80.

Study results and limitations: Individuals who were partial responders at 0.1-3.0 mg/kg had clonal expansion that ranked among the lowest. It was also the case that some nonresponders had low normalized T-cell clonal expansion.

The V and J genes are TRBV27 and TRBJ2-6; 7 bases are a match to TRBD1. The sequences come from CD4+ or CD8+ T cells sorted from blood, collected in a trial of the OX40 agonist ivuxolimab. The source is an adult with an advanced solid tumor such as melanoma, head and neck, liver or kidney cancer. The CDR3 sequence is CASSRQGTAPGANVLTF. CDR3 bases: TGTGCCAGCAGCCGCCAAGGGACAGCTCCTGGGGCCAACGTCCTGACTTTC.